What follows is one TCR beta chain and its context. Its antigen is still unknown. Read coverage stops 3 residues before the CDR3 terminus; the germline J gene supplies the remainder. This specimen belongs to a study of T cell clonality in common variable immunodeficiency. Broader study findings: Fewer TCRbeta clones were shared among CVID subjects than controls. What drives increased CVID clonality needs T cell subpopulation sequencing. In common variable immunodeficiency, TCR beta chains reportedly carried fewer deletions and N-nucleotide insertions.

The CDR3 consists of 16 residues. The germline V gene encodes CDR1 LNHDA and CDR2 SQIVND (reference sequence). The V and J ends lost 3 bases and 4 bases, in that order; junction bases with no gene match: 8. Sequencing input was equivalent genomic DNA from CVID and controls. Data came from immunoSEQ multiplex PCR; TCRdb stores just in-frame clones and leaves some out. The sample presents under 25,000 clones, none singletons. The clonotype was recovered from a human donor with common variable immunodeficiency. The rearrangement links TRBV19 to TRBJ2-2; 7 nucleotides line up with TRBD1. The specimen was peripheral blood mononuclear cells. This CDR3 reads CASSILTGRGTGELFF. Partial CDR3 DNA: TGTGCCAGTAGTATTTTGACAGGGCGAGGCACCGGGGAG.